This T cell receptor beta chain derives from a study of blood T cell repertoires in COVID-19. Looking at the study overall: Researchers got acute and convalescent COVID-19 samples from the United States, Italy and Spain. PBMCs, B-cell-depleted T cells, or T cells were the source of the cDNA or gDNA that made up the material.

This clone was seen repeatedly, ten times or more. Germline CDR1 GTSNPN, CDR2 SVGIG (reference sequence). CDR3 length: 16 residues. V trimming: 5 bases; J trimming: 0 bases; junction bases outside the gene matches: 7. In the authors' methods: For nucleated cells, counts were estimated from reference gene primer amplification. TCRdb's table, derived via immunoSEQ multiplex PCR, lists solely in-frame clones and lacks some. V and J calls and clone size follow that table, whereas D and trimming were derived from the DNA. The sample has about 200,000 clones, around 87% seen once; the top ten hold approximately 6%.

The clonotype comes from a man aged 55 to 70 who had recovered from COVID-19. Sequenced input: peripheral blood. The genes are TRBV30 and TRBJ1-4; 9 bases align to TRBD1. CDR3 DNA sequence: TGTGCCTGGTCAACAGGGGGCACTTCAACTAATGAAAAACTGTTTTTT. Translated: CAWSTGGTSTNEKLFF.